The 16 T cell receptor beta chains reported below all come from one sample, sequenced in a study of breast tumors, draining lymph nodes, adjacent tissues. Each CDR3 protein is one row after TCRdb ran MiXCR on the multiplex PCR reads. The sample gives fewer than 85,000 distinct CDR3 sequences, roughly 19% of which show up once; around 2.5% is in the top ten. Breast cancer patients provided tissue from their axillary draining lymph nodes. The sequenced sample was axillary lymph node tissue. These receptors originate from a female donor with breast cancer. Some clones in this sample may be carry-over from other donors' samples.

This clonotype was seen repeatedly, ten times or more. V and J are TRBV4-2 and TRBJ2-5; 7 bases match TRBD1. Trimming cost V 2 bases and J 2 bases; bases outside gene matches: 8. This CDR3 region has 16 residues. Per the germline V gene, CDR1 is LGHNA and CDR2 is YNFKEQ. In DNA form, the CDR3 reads TGTGCCAGCAGCCAACTACACCCGGGACAGCAAGAGACCCAGTACTTC. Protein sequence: CASSQLHPGQQETQYF.

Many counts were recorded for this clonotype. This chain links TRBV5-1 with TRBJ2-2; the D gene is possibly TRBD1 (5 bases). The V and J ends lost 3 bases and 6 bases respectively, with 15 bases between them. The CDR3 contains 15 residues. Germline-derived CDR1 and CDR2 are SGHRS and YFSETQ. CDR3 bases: TGCGCCAGCAGCTATCACAGGTCGTACTCCGGGGAGCTGTTTTTT. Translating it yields CASSYHRSYSGELFF.

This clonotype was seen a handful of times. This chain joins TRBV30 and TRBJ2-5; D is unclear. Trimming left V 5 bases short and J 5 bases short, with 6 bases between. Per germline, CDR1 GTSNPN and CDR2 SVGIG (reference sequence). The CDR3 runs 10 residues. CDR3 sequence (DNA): TGTGCCTGGGGAGTTGAGACCCAGTACTTC. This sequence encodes CAWGVETQYF.

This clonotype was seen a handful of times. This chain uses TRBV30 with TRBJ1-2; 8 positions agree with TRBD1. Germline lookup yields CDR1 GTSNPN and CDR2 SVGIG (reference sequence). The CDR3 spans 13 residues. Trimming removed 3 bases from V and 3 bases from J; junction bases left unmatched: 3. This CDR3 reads CAWREQGDYGYTF. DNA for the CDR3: TGTGCCTGGAGGGAACAGGGGGACTATGGCTACACCTTC. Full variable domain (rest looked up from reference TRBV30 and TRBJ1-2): SQTIHQWPATLVQPVGSPLSLECTVEGTSNPNLYWYRQAAGRGLQLLFYSVGIGQISSEVPQNLSASRPQDRQFILSSKKLLLSDSGFYLCAWREQGDYGYTFGSGTRLTVV.

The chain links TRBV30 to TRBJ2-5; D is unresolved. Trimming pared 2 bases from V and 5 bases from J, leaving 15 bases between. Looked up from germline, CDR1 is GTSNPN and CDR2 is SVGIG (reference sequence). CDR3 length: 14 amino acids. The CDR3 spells CAWSSGQAVETQYF. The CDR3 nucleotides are TGTGCCTGGAGTTCCGGGCAAGCCGTGGAGACCCAGTACTTC.

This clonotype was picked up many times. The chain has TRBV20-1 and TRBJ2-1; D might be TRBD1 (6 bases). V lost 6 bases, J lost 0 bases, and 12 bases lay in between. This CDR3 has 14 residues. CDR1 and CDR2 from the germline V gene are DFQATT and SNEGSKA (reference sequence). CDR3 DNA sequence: TGCAGTGCCTACACAGGGTTCTCCTACAATGAGCAGTTCTTC. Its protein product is CSAYTGFSYNEQFF.

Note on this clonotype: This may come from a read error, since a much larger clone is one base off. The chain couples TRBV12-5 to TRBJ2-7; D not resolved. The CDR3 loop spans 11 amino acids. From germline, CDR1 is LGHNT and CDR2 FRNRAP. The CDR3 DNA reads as TGTGCTAGTGGTTGGGCTGAATCAAGGGTCTTC. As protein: CASGWAESRVF.

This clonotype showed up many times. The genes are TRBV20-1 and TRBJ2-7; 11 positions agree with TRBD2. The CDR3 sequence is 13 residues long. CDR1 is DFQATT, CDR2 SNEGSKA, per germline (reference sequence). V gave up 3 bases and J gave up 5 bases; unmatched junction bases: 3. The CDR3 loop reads CSASPTSGNEQYF. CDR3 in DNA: TGCAGTGCTAGTCCGACTAGCGGGAACGAGCAGTACTTC.

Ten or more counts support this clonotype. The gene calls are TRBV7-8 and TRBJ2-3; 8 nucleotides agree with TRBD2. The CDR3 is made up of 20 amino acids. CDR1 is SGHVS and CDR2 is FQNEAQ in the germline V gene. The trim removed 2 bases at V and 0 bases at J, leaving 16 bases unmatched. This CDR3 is CASSLLQGRSGSGSTDTQYF. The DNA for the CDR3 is TGTGCCAGCAGCTTATTACAGGGAAGGAGCGGGAGCGGGAGCACAGATACGCAGTATTTT.

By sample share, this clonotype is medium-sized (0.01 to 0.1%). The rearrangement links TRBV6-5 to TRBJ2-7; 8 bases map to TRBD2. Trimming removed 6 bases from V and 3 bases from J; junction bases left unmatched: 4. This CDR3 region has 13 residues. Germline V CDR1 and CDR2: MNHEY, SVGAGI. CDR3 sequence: CASRAGGRYEQYF. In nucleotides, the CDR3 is TGTGCCAGCAGGGCGGGAGGCCGCTACGAGCAGTACTTC.

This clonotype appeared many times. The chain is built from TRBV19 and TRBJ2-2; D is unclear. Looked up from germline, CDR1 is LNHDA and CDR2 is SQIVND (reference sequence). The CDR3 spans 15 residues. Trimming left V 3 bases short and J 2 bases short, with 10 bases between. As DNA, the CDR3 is TGTGCCAGTAGTATTAGTGCCGCCAACACCGGGGAGCTGTTTTTT. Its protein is CASSISAANTGELFF. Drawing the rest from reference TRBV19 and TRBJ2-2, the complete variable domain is DGGITQSPKYLFRKEGQNVTLSCEQNLNHDAMYWYRQDPGQGLRLIYYSQIVNDFQKGDIAEGYSVSREKKESFPLTVTSAQKNPTAFYLCASSISAANTGELFFGEGSRLTVL.

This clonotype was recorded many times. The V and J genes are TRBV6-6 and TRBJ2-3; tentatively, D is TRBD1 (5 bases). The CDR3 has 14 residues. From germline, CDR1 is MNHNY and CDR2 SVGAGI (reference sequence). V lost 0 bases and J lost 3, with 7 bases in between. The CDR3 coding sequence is TGTGCCAGCAGTTACTCGGGGCGGACAGATACGCAGTATTTT. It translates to CASSYSGRTDTQYF.

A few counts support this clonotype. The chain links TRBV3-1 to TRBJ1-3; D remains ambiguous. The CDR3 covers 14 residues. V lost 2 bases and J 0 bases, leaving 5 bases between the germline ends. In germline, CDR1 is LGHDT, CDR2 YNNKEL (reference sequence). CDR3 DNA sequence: TGTGCCAGCAGCCAACGGAGCTCTGGAAACACCATATATTTT. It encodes CASSQRSSGNTIYF. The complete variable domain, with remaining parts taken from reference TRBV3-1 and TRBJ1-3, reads DTAVSQTPKYLVTQMGNDKSIKCEQNLGHDTMYWYKQDSKKFLKIMFSYNNKELIINETVPNRFSPKSPDKAHLNLHINSLELGDSAVYFCASSQRSSGNTIYFGEGSWLTVV.

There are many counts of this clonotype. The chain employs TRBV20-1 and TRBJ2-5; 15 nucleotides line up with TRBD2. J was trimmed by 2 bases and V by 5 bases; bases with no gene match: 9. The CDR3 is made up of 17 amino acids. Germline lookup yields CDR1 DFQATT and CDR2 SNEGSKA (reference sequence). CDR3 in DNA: TGCAGTGCTGAACCGCTGGGACTAGCGGGAGGACAAGAGACCCAGTACTTC. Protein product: CSAEPLGLAGGQETQYF.

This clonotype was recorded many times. This CDR3 is CASRPSGPGSYEQYF. CDR3 nucleotides: TGTGCCAGCAGGCCTTCGGGACCAGGGTCCTACGAGCAGTACTTC. V gene TRBV7-9 combines with J gene TRBJ2-7; either TRBD1 or TRBD2 may fit D (5 bases each). The CDR3 sequence is 15 residues long. Germline V gives CDR1 SEHNR, CDR2 FQNEAQ (reference sequence). The ends were cut back, 6 bases at V and 1 base at J, with 16 bases in the middle. The full variable domain, rest sourced from reference TRBV7-9 and TRBJ2-7, is DTGVSQNPRHKITKRGQNVTFRCDPISEHNRLYWYRQTLGQGPEFLTYFQNEAQLEKSRLLSDRFSAERPKGSFSTLEIQRTEQGDSAMYLCASRPSGPGSYEQYFGPGTRLTVT.

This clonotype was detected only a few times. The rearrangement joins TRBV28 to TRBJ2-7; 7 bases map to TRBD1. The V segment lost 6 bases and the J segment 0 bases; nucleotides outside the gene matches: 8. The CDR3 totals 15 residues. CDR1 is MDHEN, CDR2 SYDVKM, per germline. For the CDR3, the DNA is TGTGCCAGCAGCCCCACAGGGGACACCTCCTACGAGCAGTACTTC. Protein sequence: CASSPTGDTSYEQYF.